Following are 9 T cell receptor beta chains from one sample sequenced in a study of cytomegalovirus exposure and HLA in healthy donors. PCR used 60 Vbeta primers and 13 Jbeta primers. Sequencing used immunoSEQ multiplex PCR; TCRdb keeps in-frame clones, though not all of them. The table lists 80,000 to 100,000 clones, 75% to 85% of them singletons. Input material: PBMCs. The receptors were gathered from a man aged 18 to 35 in good health and CMV-seropositive.

This rearrangement joins TRBV5-1 to TRBJ2-5, with TRBD2 matching 7 bases. This CDR3 has 14 amino acids. J was trimmed by 3 bases and V by 3 bases; bases with no gene match: 5. Germline CDR1 reads SGHRS; CDR2 reads YFSETQ. This CDR3 reads CASSWRGGEETQYF. The CDR3 DNA reads as TGCGCCAGCAGCTGGCGGGGAGGGGAAGAGACCCAGTACTTC.

This sequence joins TRBV10-1 and TRBJ1-1; 7 bases fit TRBD1. The CDR3 extends over 15 amino acids. Germline-derived CDR1 and CDR2 are WNHNN and SYGVQD (reference sequence). V gave up 0 bases and J gave up 4 bases; unmatched junction bases: 5. The CDR3 reads CASSESTGSATEAFF. The CDR3 nucleotides read TGCGCCAGCAGTGAGTCGACAGGGTCGGCCACTGAAGCTTTCTTT.

The chain uses TRBV5-1 and TRBJ2-5; D is uncertain. This CDR3 spans 12 amino acids. Trimming left V 3 bases short and J 5 bases short, with 8 bases between. CDR1 and CDR2 (germline): SGHRS, YFSETQ. The CDR3, as DNA: TGCGCCAGCAGCTCCCCGGAGGAGACCCAGTACTTC. It translates to CASSSPEETQYF.

This clone was recorded once. V is TRBV30 and J is TRBJ1-5; D is ambiguous. V lost 3 bases and J 0 bases, leaving 9 bases between the germline ends. CDR1 and CDR2 (germline): GTSNPN, SVGIG (reference sequence). This CDR3 is built from 14 residues. The CDR3 loop is CAWSRFDSNQPQHF. The CDR3, as DNA: TGTGCCTGGAGCAGGTTCGATAGCAATCAGCCCCAGCATTTT. Variable domain in full (rest from reference TRBV30 and TRBJ1-5): SQTIHQWPATLVQPVGSPLSLECTVEGTSNPNLYWYRQAAGRGLQLLFYSVGIGQISSEVPQNLSASRPQDRQFILSSKKLLLSDSGFYLCAWSRFDSNQPQHFGDGTRLSIL.

The rearrangement joins TRBV10-2 to TRBJ1-5, with 8 nucleotides matching TRBD1. The CDR3 sequence is 15 residues long. The germline V gene encodes CDR1 WSHSY and CDR2 SAAADI. V lost 4 bases and J lost 0; bases outside the gene matches: 2. CDR3 loop: CASSGGQVSNQPQHF. CDR3 DNA: TGCGCCAGCAGTGGGGGACAGGTTAGCAATCAGCCCCAGCATTTT.

The chain combines TRBV12-5 with TRBJ1-2, with TRBD1 as a possible D gene (5 bases). CDR1 and CDR2 from the germline V gene are LGHNT and FRNRAP. The CDR3 runs to 13 residues. V lost 6 bases and J lost 7, with 15 bases in between. The CDR3 nucleotides read TGTGCTAGTGGCCCCCTTTTGGGGGGTGGCTACACCTTC. Its translation is CASGPLLGGGYTF.

This clone was found a few times. V gene TRBV13 combines with J gene TRBJ2-7; 8 bases are a match to TRBD1. Germline trimming cut 5 bases from V and 2 bases from J; bases unmatched to any gene: 5. This CDR3 is built from 14 residues. The germline V gene encodes CDR1 PRHDT and CDR2 FYEKMQ (reference sequence). The CDR3 coding sequence is TGTGCCAGCAGCCCGCGGACAGGGACCTACGAGCAGTACTTC. Translation: CASSPRTGTYEQYF.

This chain uses TRBV5-5 with TRBJ2-5, with 12 bases matching TRBD1. Germline loops: CDR1 SGHKS, CDR2 YYEKEE (reference sequence). The V gene end was trimmed by 0 bases and the J gene end by 5 bases; junction bases not matched to a gene: 5. CDR3 length: 16 amino acids. Here the CDR3 reads CASSLERGTGGETQYF. CDR3 sequence (DNA): TGTGCCAGCAGCTTGGAACGGGGGACAGGGGGCGAGACCCAGTACTTC.

This rearrangement joins TRBV9 to TRBJ1-1; the match to TRBD1 covers 9 bases. The CDR3 is made up of 14 amino acids. Looked up from germline, CDR1 is SGDLS and CDR2 is YYNGEE. Trimming removed 3 bases from V and 4 bases from J; junction bases left unmatched: 4. The CDR3 bases are TGTGCCAGCAGCGCGGGACAGGGCGGCACTGAAGCTTTCTTT. This translates into CASSAGQGGTEAFF.